The 15 T cell receptor beta chains reported below all come from one sample, sequenced in a study of blood T cell repertoires in COVID-19 (dated by TCRdb to the early 2020s). Library method: the immunoSEQ multiplex PCR assay. The source is immuneACCESS, and TCRdb retained only in-frame sequences with V and J called. Part of the clones is not carried over; for the studies checked, unresolved V genes explain less than half of this, and the remainder is unexplained. Present in this sample are about 260,000 clones, approximately 89% of which were seen just once. The ten largest clones capture around 1.2% of the sample. Sequencing used PBMCs or T cells enriched from blood (not recorded which). The receptors stem from a woman between 40 and 50 years old with acute COVID-19.

This rearrangement joins TRBV3-1 (or the pseudogene TRBV3-2) to TRBJ2-5, with 14 bases that match TRBD2. V was pared by 1 base and J by 5 bases, with 9 bases of the junction left unmatched. The CDR3 consists of 18 residues. The germline CDR1 and CDR2 sequences are LGHDT and YNNKEL (reference sequence). CDR3 bases: TGTGCCAGCAGCCAAGTCTCGGGGACTAGCGGGAGTGGGGAGACCCAGTACTTC. It specifies CASSQVSGTSGSGETQYF.

The chain recombines TRBV18 with TRBJ2-5, with TRBD1 identical over 8 bases. This CDR3 has 13 residues. Germline CDR1 and CDR2: KGHSH and LQKENI. The trim removed 4 bases at V and 2 bases at J, leaving 0 bases unmatched. CDR3 nucleotide sequence: TGTGCCAGCTCACACAGGGGGCAAGAGACCCAGTACTTC. Translating it yields CASSHRGQETQYF.

The chain combines TRBV9 with TRBJ2-2; 7 positions match TRBD1. Germline V lookup: CDR1 SGDLS, CDR2 YYNGEE. Trimming took 3 bases from V and 3 from J; bases not matched to a gene: 8. The CDR3 is 16 amino acids. The CDR3: CASSGRHRGDTGELFF. DNA for the CDR3: TGTGCCAGCAGCGGACGTCACAGGGGAGACACCGGGGAGCTGTTTTTT.

V gene TRBV27 combines with J gene TRBJ2-7, with 8 bases aligning to TRBD2. The CDR3 has 13 amino acids. The junction had 6 bases not matched to a gene; V was cut back by 8 bases and J by 3 bases. Germline values: CDR1 MNHEY, CDR2 SMNVEV (reference sequence). Here the CDR3 reads CASRAGVLYEQYF. The CDR3 nucleotides are TGTGCCAGCCGAGCGGGGGTTCTCTACGAGCAGTACTTC.

The J gene is TRBJ1-2, the V gene TRBV27; the match to TRBD1 covers 8 bases. Germline values: CDR1 MNHEY, CDR2 SMNVEV (reference sequence). Trimming at V came to 5 bases and at J to 3 bases, leaving 11 bases not matched to a gene. This CDR3 comprises 16 residues. This CDR3 is CASSLPTGEKDYGYTF. The DNA of the CDR3 is TGTGCCAGCAGTCTCCCGACAGGGGAAAAGGACTATGGCTACACCTTC.

The chain couples TRBV27 to TRBJ2-1; D possibly corresponds to TRBD1 (5 bases). The CDR3 has 16 amino acids. Trimming pared 3 bases from V and 2 bases from J, leaving 14 bases between. The V gene's germline CDR1 is MNHEY and CDR2 SMNVEV (reference sequence). The CDR3 DNA sequence: TGTGCCAGCAGTTTCTTGACCTCAGGGACCTACAATGAGCAGTTCTTC. Its protein product is CASSFLTSGTYNEQFF.

The chain couples TRBV9 to TRBJ2-1; 10 positions match TRBD2. CDR1 SGDLS and CDR2 YYNGEE come from the germline V gene. CDR3 length: 17 amino acids. Trimming removed 0 bases from V and 9 bases from J; junction bases left unmatched: 12. The CDR3 loop reads CASSVDAKREGSREQFF. The CDR3 DNA is TGTGCCAGCAGCGTAGATGCCAAGCGGGAGGGTTCCCGTGAGCAGTTCTTC.

This clone was recorded once. The chain recombines TRBV6-5 with TRBJ1-3; D unresolved. V shed 11 bases and J shed 0 bases, with 11 bases lying between them. This CDR3 contains 13 residues. Germline CDR1 reads MNHEY; CDR2 reads SVGAGI. CDR3 bases: TGTGCCTCAACCCGGGGCTCTGGAAACACCATATATTTT. Translated, it gives CASTRGSGNTIYF.

The V gene is TRBV30, the J gene TRBJ1-1, with TRBD1 as a possible D gene (5 bases). The length of the CDR3 is 16 residues. The V end was cut by 2 bases, the J end by 1 base, with 17 bases between. The germline CDR1 and CDR2 sequences are GTSNPN and SVGIG (reference sequence). In DNA, the CDR3 is TGTGCCTGGAGTCCTGGGACTCCCAGACCGAACACTGAAGCTTTCTTT. It codes for CAWSPGTPRPNTEAFF.

The chain links TRBV6-5 to TRBJ2-2; D call uncertain. Between the trimmed V and J ends, which lost 10 bases and 3 bases, there was a span of 18 bases. The CDR3 consists of 15 residues. Germline V gene data show CDR1 as MNHEY and CDR2 as SVGAGI. Here the CDR3 DNA reads TGTGCCACCTTAGCCCTTAACTGGGACACCGGGGAGCTGTTTTTT. Protein product: CATLALNWDTGELFF.

V usage is TRBV5-4 and J usage is TRBJ1-3, with TRBD1 as a possible D gene (6 bases). The CDR3 extends over 14 amino acids. Trimming stripped 4 bases from V and 3 bases from J, with 11 bases between. Germline-derived CDR1 and CDR2 are SGHNT and YYREEE (reference sequence). The CDR3 loop is CASSPADSGNTIYF. CDR3 DNA: TGTGCCAGCAGCCCCGCGGACAGTGGAAACACCATATATTTT. The whole variable domain, filled in from reference TRBV5-4 and TRBJ1-3, reads ETGVTQSPTHLIKTRGQQVTLRCSSQSGHNTVSWYQQALGQGPQFIFQYYREEENGRGNFPPRFSGLQFPNYSSELNVNALELDDSALYLCASSPADSGNTIYFGEGSWLTVV.

The sample holds one count of this clone. The chain carries TRBV28 and TRBJ2-1, with 12 bases lining up with TRBD2. The germline CDR1 and CDR2 sequences are MDHEN and SYDVKM. V was clipped by 5 bases and J by 9 bases; unmatched bases: 5. CDR3 size: 14 residues. The CDR3 sequence: CASSRTSGTGEQFF. The CDR3 DNA sequence: TGTGCCAGCAGTCGGACTAGCGGGACGGGTGAGCAGTTCTTC.

The chain uses TRBV18 and TRBJ2-1, with 8 bases matching TRBD2. Germline V gene lookup returns CDR1 KGHSH and CDR2 LQKENI. Trimming removed 2 bases from V and 8 bases from J; junction bases left unmatched: 17. The CDR3 has 18 residues. The CDR3 DNA follows: TGTGCCAGCTCACCAGGACTTTTTCAGCAGCGGGAGATGTATGAGCAGTTCTTC. It encodes CASSPGLFQQREMYEQFF.

As concerns this clone: Mismatch with germline at one junction end may stem from a read error. The rearrangement uses TRBV9 and TRBJ2-3; 7 nucleotides line up with TRBD2. Germline V gene data show CDR1 as SGDLS and CDR2 as YYNGEE. The CDR3 is made up of 15 amino acids. The CDR3 protein is CASSVARGSRDTQYF. DNA of the CDR3: TGTGCCAGCAGCGTAGCTCGCGGGAGCAGAGATACGCAGTATTTT.

V is TRBV7-9 and J is TRBJ1-2, with D maybe TRBD1 (6 bases). Germline V lookup: CDR1 SEHNR, CDR2 FQNEAQ (reference sequence). V dropped 6 bases and J dropped 2 bases, with 13 bases sitting between them. The CDR3 is 14 amino acids. CDR3 protein: CASSILDRNYGYTF. CDR3 sequence (DNA): TGTGCCAGCAGTATCCTAGACAGGAACTATGGCTACACCTTC.